One sample yielded the 12 T cell receptor beta chains listed below, sequenced in a study of blood T cell repertoires in COVID-19. Sequenced by immunoSEQ multiplex PCR; TCRdb stores in-frame clones only, minus some. The repertoire holds over 250,000 clones, 75% to 90% seen once, with 10% in the top ten. The sequenced material came from peripheral blood. All receptors derive from a woman in her seventies with COVID-19, enrolled during active disease.

The chain is built from TRBV3-1 (or the pseudogene TRBV3-2) and TRBJ1-5; no clear D gene. The CDR3 is made up of 15 amino acids. V lost 2 bases to trimming and J lost 0 bases, with 8 bases between them. Germline V CDR1 and CDR2: LGHDT, YNNKEL (reference sequence). The CDR3 region has the DNA TGTGCCAGCAGCCAATCGACTGATAGCAATCAGCCCCAGCATTTT. This gives the protein CASSQSTDSNQPQHF.

This sequence joins TRBV6-5 and TRBJ2-1; TRBD2 matches 12 bases. The CDR3 loop spans 15 amino acids. Trimming removed 7 bases from V and 6 bases from J; junction bases left unmatched: 7. The germline V gene has CDR1 MNHEY and CDR2 SVGAGI. The CDR3 reads CASNLAGGPGNEQFF. For the CDR3, the DNA is TGTGCCAGCAACCTAGCGGGAGGGCCGGGCAATGAGCAGTTCTTC.

The CDR3 sequence is CASSGEGGRTEAFF. In DNA, the CDR3 is TGTGCCAGCAGTGGGGAGGGTGGGAGAACTGAAGCTTTCTTT. The genes are TRBV19 and TRBJ1-1, with D uncertain. V gave up 9 bases and J gave up 5 bases, with 19 bases separating them. The CDR3 runs 14 residues. Per germline, CDR1 LNHDA and CDR2 SQIVND (reference sequence).

V and J are TRBV11-2 and TRBJ2-1, with D uncertain. The germline V gene encodes CDR1 SGHAT and CDR2 FQNNGV. The CDR3 is made up of 13 amino acids. Trimming left V 1 base short and J 4 bases short, with 5 bases between. In nucleotides, the CDR3 is TGTGCCAGCAGCTTAGCCCAATACAATGAGCAGTTCTTC. Protein product: CASSLAQYNEQFF.

V usage is TRBV27 and J usage is TRBJ2-7, with a weak D call TRBD2 (6 bases). Trimming pared 5 bases from V and 5 bases from J, leaving 13 bases between. The CDR3 covers 13 residues. Germline values: CDR1 MNHEY, CDR2 SMNVEV (reference sequence). The CDR3: CASSRREINEQYF. DNA of the CDR3: TGTGCCAGCAGTCGGCGGGAAATCAACGAGCAGTACTTC.

The rearrangement joins TRBV11-2 to TRBJ2-7, with D possibly TRBD1 on 5 matching bases. V lost 2 bases to trimming and J lost 2 bases, with 10 bases between them. Germline CDR1 SGHAT, CDR2 FQNNGV. The length of the CDR3 is 14 residues. This CDR3 is CASSLSRATYEQYF. The CDR3 nucleotides are TGTGCCAGCAGCTTATCCAGGGCCACCTACGAGCAGTACTTC. Full variable domain (missing parts from reference TRBV11-2 and TRBJ2-7): EAGVAQSPRYKIIEKRQSVAFWCNPISGHATLYWYQQILGQGPKLLIQFQNNGVVDDSQLPKDRFSAERLKGVDSTLKIQPAKLEDSAVYLCASSLSRATYEQYFGPGTRLTVT.

This chain joins TRBV6-5 and TRBJ2-2, with TRBD2 matching 9 bases. CDR3 length: 16 amino acids. Germline V gene lookup returns CDR1 MNHEY and CDR2 SVGAGI. V lost 0 bases and J lost 6; bases outside the gene matches: 5. CDR3 amino acids: CASSYSPSGMAGELFF. The CDR3 bases are TGTGCCAGCAGTTACTCGCCTAGCGGGATGGCCGGGGAGCTGTTTTTT.

This chain connects TRBV4-1 to TRBJ1-4; D remains unclear. Germline CDR1 MGHRA, CDR2 YSYEKL. The CDR3 has 13 residues. The V gene lost 0 bases and the J gene lost 9 bases, with 8 bases spanning the gap. DNA of the CDR3: TGCGCCAGCAGCCAAGAATCGGGTAAAAAACTGTTTTTT. This encodes CASSQESGKKLFF.

CDR3 bases: TGTGCCAGCAGAACCCGGGGGGCGAGCTCCTACGAGCAGTACTTC. This codes for CASRTRGASSYEQYF. The rearrangement joins TRBV6-5 to TRBJ2-7; TRBD2 is a possible D gene (7 bases). Looked up from germline, CDR1 is MNHEY and CDR2 is SVGAGI. V gave up 6 bases and J gave up 0 bases, with 15 bases separating them. CDR3 length equals 15 residues.

J is TRBJ2-7 and V is TRBV27; TRBD2 is a possible D gene (6 bases). This CDR3 is built from 14 residues. Germline V gene data show CDR1 as MNHEY and CDR2 as SMNVEV (reference sequence). V was trimmed by 0 bases and J by 6 bases, leaving 12 bases between them. This CDR3 is CASSLSGQGLEQYF. The DNA of the CDR3 is TGTGCCAGCAGTTTATCGGGGCAGGGACTCGAGCAGTACTTC.

The chain uses TRBV29-1 and TRBJ1-2, with D tentatively TRBD1 (6 bases). This CDR3 has 11 residues. The ends were cut back, 3 bases at V and 8 bases at J, with 10 bases in the middle. Per germline, CDR1 SQVTM and CDR2 ANQGSEA. CDR3 DNA: TGCAGCGTTGACACAGGGAGCGGCTACACCTTC. Translating it yields CSVDTGSGYTF.

The genes are TRBV19 and TRBJ1-5, with D perhaps matching TRBD1 (5 bases). Germline V gene lookup returns CDR1 LNHDA and CDR2 SQIVND (reference sequence). Trimming cost V 1 base and J 2 bases, with 9 bases left between them. This CDR3 is 15 amino acids long. DNA for the CDR3: TGTGCCAGTAGTATAGGAAGGGGTGGCAATCAGCCCCAGCATTTT. Encoded protein: CASSIGRGGNQPQHF.